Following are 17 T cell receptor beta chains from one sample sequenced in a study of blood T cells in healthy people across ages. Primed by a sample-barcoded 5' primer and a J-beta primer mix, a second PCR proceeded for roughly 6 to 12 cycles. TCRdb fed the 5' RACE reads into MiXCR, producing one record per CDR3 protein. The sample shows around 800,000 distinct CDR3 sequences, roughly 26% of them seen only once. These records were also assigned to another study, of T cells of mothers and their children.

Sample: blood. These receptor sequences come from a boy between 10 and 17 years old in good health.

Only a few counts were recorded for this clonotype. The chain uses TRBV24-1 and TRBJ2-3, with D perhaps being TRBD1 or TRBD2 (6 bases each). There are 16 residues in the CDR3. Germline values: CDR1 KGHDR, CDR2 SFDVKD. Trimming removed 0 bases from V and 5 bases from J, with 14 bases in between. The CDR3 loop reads CATSDLNRGPGDTQYF. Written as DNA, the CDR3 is TGTGCCACCAGTGATTTGAATCGGGGGCCGGGAGATACGCAGTATTTT.

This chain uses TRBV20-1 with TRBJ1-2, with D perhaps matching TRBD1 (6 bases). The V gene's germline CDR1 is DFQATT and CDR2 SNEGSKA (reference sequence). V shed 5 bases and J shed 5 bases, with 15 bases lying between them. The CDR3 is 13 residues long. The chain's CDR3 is CSALNDRPYGYTF. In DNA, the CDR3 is TGCAGTGCTCTAAATGACAGGCCTTATGGCTACACCTTC.

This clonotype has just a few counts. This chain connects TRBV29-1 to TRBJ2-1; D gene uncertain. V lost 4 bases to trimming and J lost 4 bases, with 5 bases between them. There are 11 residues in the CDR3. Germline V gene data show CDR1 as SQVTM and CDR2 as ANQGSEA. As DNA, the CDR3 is TGCAGCGTTGTTGGGTACAATGAGCAGTTCTTC. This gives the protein CSVVGYNEQFF.

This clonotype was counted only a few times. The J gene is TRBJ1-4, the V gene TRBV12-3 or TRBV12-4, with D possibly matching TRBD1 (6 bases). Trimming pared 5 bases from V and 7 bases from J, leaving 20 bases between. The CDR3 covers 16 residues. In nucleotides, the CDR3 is TGTGCCAGCAGTCCCGGGACAAGAAGGGCTGGTGAAAAACTGTTTTTT. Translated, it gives CASSPGTRRAGEKLFF.

The DNA for the CDR3 is TGCGCCAGCAGCTTGGACAGGGGGGCGGCGTACATTCAGTACTTC. It is translated as CASSLDRGAAYIQYF. The chain combines TRBV5-1 with TRBJ2-4; 8 nucleotides align to TRBD1. The V and J ends lost 0 bases and 8 bases, in that order; junction bases with no gene match: 7. There are 15 residues in the CDR3. Per germline, CDR1 SGHRS and CDR2 YFSETQ.

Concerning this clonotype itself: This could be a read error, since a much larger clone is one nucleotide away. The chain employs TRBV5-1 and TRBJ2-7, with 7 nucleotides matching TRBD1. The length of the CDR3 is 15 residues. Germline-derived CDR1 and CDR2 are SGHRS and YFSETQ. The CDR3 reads CASSLTGDGGYERYF. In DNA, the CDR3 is TGCGCCAGCAGCTTGACAGGGGACGGTGGTTACGAGCGGTACTTC.

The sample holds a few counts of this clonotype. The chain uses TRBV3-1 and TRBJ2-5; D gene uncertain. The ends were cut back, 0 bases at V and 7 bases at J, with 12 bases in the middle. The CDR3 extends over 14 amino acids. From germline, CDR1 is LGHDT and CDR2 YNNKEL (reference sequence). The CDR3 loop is CASSQDEAGRTQYF. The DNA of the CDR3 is TGTGCCAGCAGCCAAGATGAGGCAGGCCGGACCCAGTACTTC.

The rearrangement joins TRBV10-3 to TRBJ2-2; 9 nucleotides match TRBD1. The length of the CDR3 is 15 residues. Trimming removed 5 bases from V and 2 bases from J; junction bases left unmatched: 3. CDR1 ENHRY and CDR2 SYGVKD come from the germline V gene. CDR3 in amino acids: CAISTDRGNTGELFF. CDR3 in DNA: TGTGCCATCAGTACGGACAGGGGTAACACCGGGGAGCTGTTTTTT.

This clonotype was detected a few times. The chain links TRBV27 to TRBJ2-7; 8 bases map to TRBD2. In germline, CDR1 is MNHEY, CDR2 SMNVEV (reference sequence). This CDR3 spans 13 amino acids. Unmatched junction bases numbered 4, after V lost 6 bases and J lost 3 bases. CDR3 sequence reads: CASRSGSLYEQYF. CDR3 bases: TGTGCCAGCAGGAGCGGGAGCCTCTACGAGCAGTACTTC.

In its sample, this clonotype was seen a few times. In DNA, the CDR3 is TGTGCCAGCAGCCCCTCCCTGTGGGGGGAGGATGGCTACACCTTC. Amino acids: CASSPSLWGEDGYTF. The rearrangement uses TRBV11-2 and TRBJ1-2; possibly TRBD1 for D (5 bases). Germline assignment: CDR1 SGHAT and CDR2 FQNNGV. V lost 5 bases to trimming and J lost 6 bases, with 19 bases between them. This CDR3 is 15 amino acids long.

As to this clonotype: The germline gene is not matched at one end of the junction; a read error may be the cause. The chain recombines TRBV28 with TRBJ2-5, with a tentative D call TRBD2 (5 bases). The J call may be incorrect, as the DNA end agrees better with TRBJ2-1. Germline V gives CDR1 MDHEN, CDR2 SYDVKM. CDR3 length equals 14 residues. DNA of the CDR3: TGTGCCTGCAGTTTTCCTAGCTCGGGAAATGAGCAGTTCTTC. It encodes CACSFPSSGNEQFF.

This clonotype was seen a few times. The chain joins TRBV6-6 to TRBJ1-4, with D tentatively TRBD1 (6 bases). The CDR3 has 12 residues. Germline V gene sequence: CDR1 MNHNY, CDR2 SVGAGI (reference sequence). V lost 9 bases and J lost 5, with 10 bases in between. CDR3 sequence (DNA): TGTGCCAGTCAGGGGCCGAATGAAAAACTGTTTTTT. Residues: CASQGPNEKLFF.

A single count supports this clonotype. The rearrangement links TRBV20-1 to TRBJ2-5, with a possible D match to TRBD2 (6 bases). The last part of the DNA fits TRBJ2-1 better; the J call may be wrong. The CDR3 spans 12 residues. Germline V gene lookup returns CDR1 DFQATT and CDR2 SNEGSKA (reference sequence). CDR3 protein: CSARVDAGQQFF. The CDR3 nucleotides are TGCAGTGCTAGAGTGGACGCGGGGCAGCAGTTCTTC.

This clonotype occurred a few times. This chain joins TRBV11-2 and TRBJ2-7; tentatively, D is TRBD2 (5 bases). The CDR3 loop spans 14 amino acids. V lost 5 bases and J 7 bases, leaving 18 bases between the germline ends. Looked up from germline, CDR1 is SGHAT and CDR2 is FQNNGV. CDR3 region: CASSLGGRPGEQYF. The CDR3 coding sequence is TGTGCCAGCAGCCTAGGTGGCAGGCCGGGAGAGCAGTACTTC.

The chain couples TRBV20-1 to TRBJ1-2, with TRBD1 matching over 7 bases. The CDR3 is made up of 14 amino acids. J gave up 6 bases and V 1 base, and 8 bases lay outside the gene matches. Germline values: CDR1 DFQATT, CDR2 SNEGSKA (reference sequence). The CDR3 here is CSARAQQGINGYTF. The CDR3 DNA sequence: TGCAGTGCTAGAGCTCAACAGGGGATCAATGGCTACACCTTC.

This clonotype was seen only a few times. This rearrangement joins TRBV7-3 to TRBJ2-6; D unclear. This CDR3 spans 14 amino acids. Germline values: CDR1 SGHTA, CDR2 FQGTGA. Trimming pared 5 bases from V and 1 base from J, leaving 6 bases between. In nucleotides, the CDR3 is TGTGCCAGCAGCCCACAATCTGGGGCCAACGTCCTGACTTTC. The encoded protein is CASSPQSGANVLTF.

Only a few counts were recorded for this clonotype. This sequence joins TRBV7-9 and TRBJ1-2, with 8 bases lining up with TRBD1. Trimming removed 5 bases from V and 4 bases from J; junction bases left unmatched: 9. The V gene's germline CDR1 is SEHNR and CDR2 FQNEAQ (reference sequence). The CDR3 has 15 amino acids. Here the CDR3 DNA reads TGTGCCAGCAGCCCAGCAGGGGGCATCGGCTATGGCTACACCTTC. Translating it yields CASSPAGGIGYGYTF.